The 26 T cell receptor beta chains below come from one sample, sequenced in a study of vaccination effects on CD4 cells after COVID-19. Viral peptide pool expansion of antigen-specific CD4+ T cells preceded sequencing in the ViraFEST assay. Upon completion of more than eight days in culture, CD4+ T cells were isolated. According to PCR results, the person was infected with SARS-CoV-2 between March and December 2020. What these receptors recognize is not known. Assay used: immunoSEQ multiplex PCR; TCRdb lists only in-frame clones, some missing. Of about 20,000 clones listed, about 74% were seen once; the top ten hold roughly 17%. Sequences were derived from CD4+ T cells from PBMCs cultured with SARS-CoV-2 spike peptides, sampled before COVID-19 vaccination. Source of these receptors: a human donor who had a prior SARS-CoV-2 infection.

This chain uses TRBV18 with TRBJ2-7; 8 nucleotides match TRBD2. The CDR3 is 14 amino acids. Germline CDR1 is KGHSH and CDR2 is LQKENI. With V trimmed by 6 bases and J by 3 bases, 7 bases remained unmatched. The CDR3 protein is CASSRSGSGYEQYF. The CDR3 bases are TGTGCCAGCTCTCGCAGCGGGAGCGGCTACGAGCAGTACTTC.

The CDR3 DNA reads as TGTGCCAGCAGCTTAGTTGGGATAACTGGAAACACCATATATTTT. Encoded protein: CASSLVGITGNTIYF. This chain uses TRBV11-3 with TRBJ1-3; unclear D gene. Germline CDR1 SGHNT, CDR2 YENEEA. The CDR3 is made up of 15 amino acids. The V end was cut by 1 base, the J end by 2 bases, with 9 bases between.

The chain recombines TRBV28 with TRBJ1-2; no clear D. Between the trimmed V and J ends, which lost 7 bases and 4 bases, there was a span of 13 bases. Germline V gene lookup returns CDR1 MDHEN and CDR2 SYDVKM. CDR3 length equals 13 residues. Here the CDR3 DNA reads TGTGCCAGCAAACAGACGGGCGGCTATGGCTACACCTTC. Translation gives CASKQTGGYGYTF.

The chain combines TRBV3-1 (or the pseudogene TRBV3-2) with TRBJ1-4; 7 bases are shared with TRBD1. The CDR3 totals 17 residues. Looked up from germline, CDR1 is LGHDT and CDR2 is YNNKEL (reference sequence). Losses at the gene ends were 1 base for V and 2 bases for J; bases not matched to a gene: 7. The CDR3 reads CASSQVWQGQTNEKLFF. The CDR3 coding sequence is TGTGCCAGCAGCCAAGTATGGCAGGGACAGACTAATGAAAAACTGTTTTTT.

The V and J genes are TRBV3-1 (or the pseudogene TRBV3-2) and TRBJ2-1; possible D gene TRBD2, 5 bases. Trimming took off 3 bases at V and 1 base at J, with 10 bases between the two ends. Germline V gene lookup returns CDR1 LGHDT and CDR2 YNNKEL (reference sequence). The CDR3 has 15 residues. The CDR3 protein is CASSQSQRSYNEQFF. The CDR3, as DNA: TGTGCCAGCAGCCAGTCCCAGCGGTCCTACAATGAGCAGTTCTTC.

The chain carries TRBV3-1 (or the pseudogene TRBV3-2) and TRBJ2-3; TRBD2 matches at 10 bases. This CDR3 has 15 residues. After removal of 4 bases from V and 5 bases from J, the junction contained 6 bases not matched to a gene. Germline loops: CDR1 LGHDT, CDR2 YNNKEL (reference sequence). CDR3 nucleotides: TGTGCCAGCAGCCGCCTAGCGGGAGTAGGAGATACGCAGTATTTT. Protein sequence: CASSRLAGVGDTQYF.

The chain couples TRBV6-4 to TRBJ2-1; unclear D gene. Germline V lookup: CDR1 MRHNA, CDR2 SNTAGT. V gave up 4 bases and J gave up 5 bases, with 9 bases separating them. The CDR3 is 13 residues long. CDR3 coding DNA: TGTGCCAGCAGTGTGTCTAATAACAATGAGCAGTTCTTC. It yields the protein CASSVSNNNEQFF.

The chain employs TRBV19 and TRBJ1-5; no clear D gene. This CDR3 contains 17 residues. Germline V gene sequence: CDR1 LNHDA, CDR2 SQIVND (reference sequence). Deletions cut 6 bases from V and 0 bases from J, with 18 bases between. This chain's CDR3 is CASSPNLFGSSNQPQHF. The CDR3 DNA reads TGTGCCAGTAGCCCGAACCTATTTGGATCTAGCAATCAGCCCCAGCATTTT.

The rearrangement uses TRBV5-1 and TRBJ2-1; 12 nucleotides match TRBD1. Germline CDR1 reads SGHRS; CDR2 reads YFSETQ. The V gene end was trimmed by 7 bases and the J gene end by 0 bases; junction bases not matched to a gene: 14. This CDR3 region has 19 residues. CDR3 sequence: CASGGTGGNLRLSYNEQFF. CDR3 DNA sequence: TGCGCCAGCGGGGGGACAGGGGGCAATCTTCGTCTCTCCTACAATGAGCAGTTCTTC.

The rearrangement links TRBV10-3 to TRBJ2-7; 12 nucleotides align to TRBD2. Germline V gives CDR1 ENHRY, CDR2 SYGVKD. CDR3 length equals 16 residues. V was clipped by 0 bases and J by 5 bases; unmatched bases: 5. The CDR3 here is CAISESLASGRDEQYF. CDR3 nucleotide sequence: TGTGCCATCAGTGAGTCTCTTGCTAGCGGGAGGGACGAGCAGTACTTC.

The J gene is TRBJ1-2, the V gene TRBV29-1; 7 bases are shared with TRBD1. This CDR3 spans 13 amino acids. CDR1 and CDR2 from the germline V gene are SQVTM and ANQGSEA. V gave up 8 bases and J gave up 3 bases; unmatched junction bases: 9. CDR3 loop: CSSSRDSYYGYTF. In nucleotides, the CDR3 is TGCAGCTCAAGCCGGGACAGCTACTATGGCTACACCTTC.

This clone occurred once. The genes are TRBV28 and TRBJ2-1; a weak D match, TRBD2 (6 bases). The CDR3 consists of 17 residues. Germline CDR1 MDHEN, CDR2 SYDVKM. V lost 5 bases to trimming and J lost 6 bases, with 23 bases between them. CDR3 sequence (DNA): TGTGCCAGCAGTCCGTTATGGTGGCCTAGCGATGTCAATGAGCAGTTCTTC. Amino acid sequence: CASSPLWWPSDVNEQFF.

The chain has TRBV20-1 and TRBJ2-3; tentatively, D is TRBD2 (7 bases). CDR3 length: 16 residues. Germline V CDR1 and CDR2: DFQATT, SNEGSKA (reference sequence). The V gene lost 3 bases and the J gene lost 1 base, with 17 bases spanning the gap. The CDR3 sequence: CSASNVWGGRTDTQYF. CDR3 nucleotide sequence: TGCAGTGCTAGTAACGTATGGGGGGGCCGCACAGATACGCAGTATTTT.

The rearrangement links TRBV24-1 to TRBJ2-7; the match to TRBD2 covers 9 bases. The ends lost 5 bases at V and 4 bases at J; junction bases unmatched: 14. CDR1 and CDR2 from the germline V gene are KGHDR and SFDVKD. There are 17 residues in the CDR3. The CDR3 spells CATSVVREAGGRYEQYF. The CDR3 DNA sequence: TGTGCCACCAGTGTTGTCCGGGAAGCGGGAGGTCGGTACGAGCAGTACTTC.

The genes are TRBV5-4 and TRBJ1-1, with a tentative D call TRBD1 (6 bases). Trimming removed 3 bases from V and 3 bases from J, with 12 bases in between. There are 14 residues in the CDR3. The germline V gene has CDR1 SGHNT and CDR2 YYREEE (reference sequence). DNA of the CDR3: TGTGCCAGCAGCTCTGAAGGGGGGTACACTGAAGCTTTCTTT. Translating gives CASSSEGGYTEAFF.

The rearrangement uses TRBV18 and TRBJ1-2; TRBD1 matches 8 bases. This CDR3 spans 14 amino acids. V lost 5 bases to trimming and J lost 4 bases; unmatched junction nucleotides: 6. Germline values: CDR1 KGHSH, CDR2 LQKENI. CDR3 sequence (DNA): TGTGCCAGCTCAGTTCAGGGGACAGGCTATGGCTACACCTTC. Its translation: CASSVQGTGYGYTF. Combining the CDR3 with reference TRBV18 and TRBJ1-2 gives the whole variable domain NAGVMQNPRHLVRRRGQEARLRCSPMKGHSHVYWYRQLPEEGLKFMVYLQKENIIDESGMPKERFSAEFPKEGPSILRIQQVVRGDSAAYFCASSVQGTGYGYTFGSGTRLTVV.

This chain joins TRBV18 and TRBJ1-3; 7 nucleotides match TRBD1. Trimming cost V 5 bases and J 2 bases; bases outside gene matches: 9. The CDR3 loop spans 16 amino acids. CDR1 is KGHSH and CDR2 is LQKENI in the germline V gene. In DNA form, the CDR3 reads TGTGCCAGCTCAACTAACCCAGGGGGTGCTGGAAACACCATATATTTT. Residues: CASSTNPGGAGNTIYF.

The J gene is TRBJ1-1, the V gene TRBV18; D unresolved. The length of the CDR3 is 13 residues. The V end was cut by 0 bases, the J end by 3 bases, with 5 bases between. Germline CDR1 and CDR2: KGHSH and LQKENI. Here the CDR3 DNA reads TGTGCCAGCTCACCACCCAGCTACACTGAAGCTTTCTTT. Translating gives CASSPPSYTEAFF.

V is TRBV5-5 and J is TRBJ1-6; D is unclear. The CDR3 covers 17 residues. Trimming removed 0 bases from V and 7 bases from J, with 17 bases in between. In germline, CDR1 is SGHKS, CDR2 YYEKEE (reference sequence). The CDR3 DNA sequence: TGTGCCAGCAGCTTGGTGTCTTCGAGGCACCTCAATTCACCCCTCCACTTT. Translation gives CASSLVSSRHLNSPLHF.

The V and J genes are TRBV5-4 and TRBJ2-3; the D is unclear. Germline V CDR1 and CDR2: SGHNT, YYREEE (reference sequence). This CDR3 is built from 14 residues. With 4 bases removed from V and 1 base from J, the gap between germline ends came to 10 bases. CDR3 sequence (DNA): TGTGCCAGCAGCGATAGAGCTGGCACAGATACGCAGTATTTT. Amino acids: CASSDRAGTDTQYF.

This clone was seen a handful of times. V and J are TRBV14 and TRBJ2-7, with 9 positions matching TRBD1. The CDR3 loop spans 15 amino acids. With 1 base clipped from V and 2 bases from J, the junction kept 3 bases outside the gene matches. Per germline, CDR1 SGHDN and CDR2 FVKESK. The CDR3 DNA is TGTGCCAGCAGCCAAGTTCACAGGGGGCCCTACGAGCAGTACTTC. Protein product: CASSQVHRGPYEQYF.

This clone was seen only a few times. The CDR3 here is CASSGRGHTEAFF. DNA for the CDR3: TGTGCCAGCAGTGGCAGGGGGCACACTGAAGCTTTCTTT. The chain carries TRBV12-3 or TRBV12-4 and TRBJ1-1; 8 nucleotides line up with TRBD1. Trimming at V came to 5 bases and at J to 3 bases, leaving 2 bases not matched to a gene. The CDR3 has 13 amino acids.

CDR3 region: CASSLSLGQGYNSPLHF. Here the CDR3 DNA reads TGTGCCAGCAGTTTATCTCTGGGACAGGGCTATAATTCACCCCTCCACTTT. V usage is TRBV27 and J usage is TRBJ1-6, with 9 bases lining up with TRBD1. The CDR3 has 17 amino acids. Unmatched junction bases numbered 3, after V lost 0 bases and J lost 3 bases. Germline V lookup: CDR1 MNHEY, CDR2 SMNVEV (reference sequence).

This clone was counted once. The chain employs TRBV6-2 or TRBV6-3 and TRBJ2-1; the match to TRBD2 covers 8 bases. CDR3 length equals 13 residues. Germline CDR1 and CDR2: MNHEY and SVGEGT. V was clipped by 1 base and J by 14 bases; unmatched bases: 7. The CDR3 DNA sequence: TGTGCCAGCAGTTACTATCGGGAGGGCGTAAAGTTCTTC. Residues: CASSYYREGVKFF.

This clone was recorded once. The rearrangement links TRBV6-1 to TRBJ1-2; no clear D gene. The germline V gene has CDR1 MNHNS and CDR2 SASEGT. Trimming shortened V by 2 bases and J by 8 bases, and 12 bases separated the two germline ends. There are 13 residues in the CDR3. CDR3 sequence (DNA): TGTGCCAGCAGTGAATATCGTCCGGGGGGCTACACCTTC. Amino acid sequence: CASSEYRPGGYTF.

The chain uses TRBV5-1 and TRBJ2-2, with D hard to call. Per the germline V gene, CDR1 is SGHRS and CDR2 is YFSETQ. The V end lost 3 bases, the J end lost 0 bases, and 3 bases lay between the germline ends. CDR3 size: 13 residues. DNA of the CDR3: TGCGCCAGCAGCTCCTCGAACACCGGGGAGCTGTTTTTT. Translation: CASSSSNTGELFF.